The clone carrying this TCR beta chain was observed at least ten times. This sample is part of a study of metastatic and nonmetastatic thyroid tumors. V lost 6 bases, J lost 0 bases, and 12 bases stayed unmatched. The CDR3 spans 17 residues. Prior to thyroid surgery, none of the patients had received any treatment. TCRdb reassembled clones from the PCR reads with MiXCR. The sample includes approximately 31,000 clones, 30% seen only once; the top ten take 25% to 35%. Specimen: blood. The receptor's source is a female donor with papillary thyroid cancer or a benign thyroid nodule (not recorded which). Some clones in this sample may be carry-over from other donors' samples. The chain is built from TRBV12-3 or TRBV12-4 and TRBJ2-3, with 7 bases lining up with TRBD1. This CDR3 is CASSIWYVRGSTDTQYF. The DNA of the CDR3 is TGTGCCAGCAGCATCTGGTACGTCAGGGGGAGCACAGATACGCAGTATTTT.